The T cell receptor (beta chain) under discussion was sequenced for a study of cytotoxic CD8 clonotypes in ibrutinib-treated CLL (dated by TCRdb to the early 2020s). With regard to the full study: The cohort had ten to twelve relapsed/refractory and approximately 15 treatment-naive patients; approximately 18 were IGHV unmutated. Responses were partial in some 24 patients and complete in 2; after median around 65 months follow-up, some 15 stayed in remission and approximately twelve progressed. The response samples were drawn at a median of around eleven months into treatment, with a range of about 6 to 36 months. On average, each sample had some 250,000 productive templates and tens of thousands of productive rearrangements. Of the 90 or so participants in the trial, about 26 had longitudinal samples available. Cryopreserved peripheral blood mononuclear cells were collected at three points: before therapy, at response, and at either sustained remission or disease progression. Every remission and progressive disease sample was obtained while ibrutinib was still being received by the patients. Broad study findings and their caveats: Clonality increased at ibrutinib response, stayed stable in sustained remission, and fell back toward baseline at progression. Sampling times were not matched between sustained-remission and progressing patients, and lymph node repertoires were not studied. Baseline clonality exceeded that of age-matched healthy donors and correlated strongly with circulating CD8+ T-cell counts. Public clonotypes were found to be uncommon and were observed to contract or remain stable during treatment; the increase in clonality was shown to reflect expansion of private clonotypes at ibrutinib response.

This clone was detected a few times. The antigen it binds to is not known. One base away there is no much larger clone; base qualities are not given. Looking up the germline V gene yields CDR1 LGHNA and CDR2 YNFKEQ. The CDR3 has 14 amino acids, counting the end cysteine and phenylalanine. CDR3 DNA is the only sequence kept; it has 42 bases, read in frame from the first base. Trimming removed 4 bases from V and 4 bases from J, leaving 13 bases between the germline ends. Each clonotype received, on average, approximately 9.9x coverage in deep resolution sequencing performed on a MiSeq, where the target depth lay between 1 in 1 million and 1 in 200,000 T cells. The immunoSEQ hsTCRB Kit was used to generate the TCR beta libraries. The original pipeline was this. ImmunoSEQ Data Assistant and ImmunoSEQ Analyzer were used for data analysis, and V, D and J genes were assigned according to IMGT definitions. Clonality was computed as one minus normalized Shannon entropy of productive rearrangement frequencies, ranging from 0 to 1. Only overrepresented clonotypes making up at least 0.05% of the repertoire of each patient were included in the public clonotype analysis. Repertoires from thirteen age-matched healthy donors in immuneACCESS were used as clonality controls. TCRdb took over this immuneACCESS table, retaining in-frame rearrangements with V and J assigned. Such tables are incomplete; in checked studies, under half of the missing clones stem from an unresolved V gene, and the remainder is unexplained. Clone size and the V and J calls come from that table; the DNA yielded D and trimming. This sample comprises 100,000 or so clones, approximately 56% of them detected only once. Of the sample, about 40% is held by the ten largest clones.

What this sample's time point label stands for: approximately 2 years on ibrutinib. For TCR beta library preparation, roughly 2.2 micrograms of genomic DNA were isolated from cryopreserved PBMCs. Longitudinal blood samples from CLL patients on ibrutinib monotherapy underwent high-throughput TCR beta sequencing. Patients were enrolled in a phase 2 open-label single-center ibrutinib monotherapy trial. Recombination linked TRBV4-2 to TRBJ1-2, and perhaps TRBD1 as D gene, on 5 matching bases. The receptor comes from a human donor with chronic lymphocytic leukemia. This specimen consisted of PBMCs, obtained after 24 months of ibrutinib treatment. The nucleotide sequence reads as follows: TGTGCCAGCAGCCCGGACAAGGGGAGCTATGGCTACACCTTC. This encodes CASSPDKGSYGYTF.